Presented here are 25 T cell receptor beta chains from one specimen sequenced in a study of cytotoxic CD8 clonotypes in ibrutinib-treated CLL. Libraries were prepared by immunoSEQ multiplex PCR; TCRdb keeps only in-frame clonotypes and omits some of them. The table lists approximately 25,000 clones, around 69% of them singletons. This specimen was PBMCs, taken at disease progression, from a patient treated with ibrutinib. All receptors derive from a human donor with chronic lymphocytic leukemia.

With respect to this clone: Mismatch with germline at one junction end may stem from a read error. The genes are TRBV5-4 and TRBJ2-7; 9 bases are a match to TRBD1. Germline values: CDR1 SGHNT, CDR2 YYREEE (reference sequence). The CDR3 totals 12 residues. The CDR3 bases are TGTGCCAGCAGCTTGGAGACAGGGGGTACTTCATTC. Protein: CASSLETGGTSF.

The chain uses TRBV30 and TRBJ2-6; D ambiguous. Trimming stripped 3 bases from V and 4 bases from J, with 10 bases between. The germline CDR1 and CDR2 sequences are GTSNPN and SVGIG (reference sequence). There are 14 residues in the CDR3. The CDR3 nucleotides are TGTGCCTGGAGGCACCTCCGGGGGGCCAACGTCCTGACTTTC. As protein: CAWRHLRGANVLTF. Together with reference TRBV30 and TRBJ2-6, the CDR3 gives the full variable domain: SQTIHQWPATLVQPVGSPLSLECTVEGTSNPNLYWYRQAAGRGLQLLFYSVGIGQISSEVPQNLSASRPQDRQFILSSKKLLLSDSGFYLCAWRHLRGANVLTFGAGSRLTVL.

The V gene is TRBV29-1, the J gene TRBJ1-1; a possible D gene is TRBD1 (5 bases). This CDR3 contains 11 residues. Trimming stripped 6 bases from V and 5 bases from J, with 10 bases between. Germline V lookup: CDR1 SQVTM, CDR2 ANQGSEA. The CDR3 here is CSVGGGTEAFF. The CDR3 nucleotides read TGCAGCGTCGGCGGGGGTACTGAAGCTTTCTTT.

This chain links TRBV27 with TRBJ1-2, with D maybe TRBD1 (5 bases). V shed 2 bases and J shed 2 bases, with 9 bases lying between them. Germline V gene data show CDR1 as MNHEY and CDR2 as SMNVEV (reference sequence). The CDR3 has 14 residues. In DNA, the CDR3 is TGTGCCAGCAGTTTAGGGGCCTCAAACTATGGCTACACCTTC. Protein: CASSLGASNYGYTF.

This clone appeared a single time. This rearrangement joins TRBV7-9 to TRBJ1-3; TRBD1 might be the D (5 bases). The length of the CDR3 is 15 residues. CDR1 and CDR2 from the germline V gene are SEHNR and FQNEAQ (reference sequence). V lost 3 bases, J lost 0 bases, and 9 bases lay in between. CDR3 bases: TGTGCCAGCAGCTTTGGGGCTAACTCTGGAAACACCATATATTTT. This translates into CASSFGANSGNTIYF. The whole variable domain, remainder taken from reference TRBV7-9 and TRBJ1-3, is DTGVSQNPRHKITKRGQNVTFRCDPISEHNRLYWYRQTLGQGPEFLTYFQNEAQLEKSRLLSDRFSAERPKGSFSTLEIQRTEQGDSAMYLCASSFGANSGNTIYFGEGSWLTVV.

This sequence joins TRBV5-1 and TRBJ1-5; D not certain. Germline-derived CDR1 and CDR2 are SGHRS and YFSETQ. The CDR3 contains 13 residues. Trimming stripped 3 bases from V and 1 base from J, with 5 bases between. CDR3 in DNA: TGCGCCAGCAGCTCCGGGAGCAATCAGCCCCAGCATTTT. Translated, it gives CASSSGSNQPQHF.

V is TRBV19 and J is TRBJ1-5, with a weak D call TRBD1 (6 bases). The germline V gene encodes CDR1 LNHDA and CDR2 SQIVND (reference sequence). This CDR3 is 20 amino acids long. V lost 1 base and J lost 5, with 27 bases in between. CDR3 in DNA: TGTGCCAGTAGTATAGCCTCATTGGCCCAAACAGGGTATCTGTATCAGCCCCAGCATTTT. Its translation is CASSIASLAQTGYLYQPQHF.

The CDR3 coding sequence is TGTGCCAGCAGCTTATCCAGGAGGGACGGTGGCTACACCTTC. It specifies CASSLSRRDGGYTF. The rearrangement joins TRBV7-2 to TRBJ1-2; D is perhaps TRBD1 (5 bases). Looked up from germline, CDR1 is SGHTA and CDR2 is FQGNSA. The CDR3 runs 14 residues. V was clipped by 2 bases and J by 7 bases, with 14 bases between them.

Written as DNA, the CDR3 is TGTGCCAGCAGGGGAGGGGGTTACGAGCAGTACTTC. As protein: CASRGGGYEQYF. The chain has TRBV2 and TRBJ2-7, with D perhaps matching TRBD2 (7 bases). From germline, CDR1 is SNHLY and CDR2 FYNNEI. This CDR3 is 12 amino acids long. Trimming took off 6 bases at V and 4 bases at J, with 10 bases between the two ends.

The gene calls are TRBV7-8 and TRBJ2-5, with unresolved D. Germline V gene lookup returns CDR1 SGHVS and CDR2 FQNEAQ. The CDR3 covers 13 residues. V was clipped by 2 bases and J by 1 base, with 5 bases between them. Here the CDR3 reads CASSLPVQETQYF. CDR3 sequence (DNA): TGTGCCAGCAGCTTACCAGTCCAAGAGACCCAGTACTTC.

The V call is TRBV10-3, the J call TRBJ2-2; D is uncertain. CDR1 and CDR2 (germline): ENHRY, SYGVKD. The CDR3 has 15 amino acids. The V end lost 0 bases, the J end lost 4 bases, and 9 bases lay between the germline ends. CDR3 nucleotides: TGTGCCATCAGTGAGTCGGGGATCTCCACCGGGGAGCTGTTTTTT. This sequence encodes CAISESGISTGELFF.

The CDR3 protein is CASSDPARQAGSEKLFF. CDR3 coding DNA: TGTGCCAGCAGCGACCCTGCCCGACAGGCGGGGAGTGAAAAACTGTTTTTT. The rearrangement uses TRBV9 and TRBJ1-4; D is perhaps TRBD1 (6 bases). Trimming took off 3 bases at V and 7 bases at J, with 22 bases between the two ends. The CDR3 extends over 17 amino acids. Germline CDR1 reads SGDLS; CDR2 reads YYNGEE.

This chain joins TRBV6-5 and TRBJ1-1, with TRBD1 identical over 7 bases. The CDR3 loop spans 13 amino acids. V was pared by 8 bases and J by 4 bases, with 7 bases of the junction left unmatched. The germline gives CDR1 MNHEY, CDR2 SVGAGI. CDR3 sequence reads: CASRDRVGTEAFF. CDR3 bases: TGTGCCAGCCGAGACAGGGTGGGCACTGAAGCTTTCTTT.

The J gene is TRBJ1-2, the V gene TRBV20-1; a weak D match, TRBD1 (5 bases). V shed 5 bases and J shed 4 bases, with 8 bases lying between them. The CDR3 totals 11 residues. The germline V gene encodes CDR1 DFQATT and CDR2 SNEGSKA (reference sequence). This CDR3 is CSASGTYGYTF. For the CDR3, the DNA is TGCAGTGCTTCAGGGACCTATGGCTACACCTTC.

The genes are TRBV2 and TRBJ1-1, with D possibly being TRBD1 (6 bases). This CDR3 comprises 17 residues. CDR1 is SNHLY and CDR2 is FYNNEI in the germline V gene. Trimming left V 6 bases short and J 7 bases short, with 27 bases between. The CDR3 bases are TGTGCCAGCAGACGAAGATCAGGGACCGGGGGGCTCGGTGAAGCTTTCTTT. Its protein product is CASRRRSGTGGLGEAFF.

The chain is built from TRBV10-3 and TRBJ2-7, with D perhaps TRBD1 or TRBD2 (5 bases each). Germline V lookup: CDR1 ENHRY, CDR2 SYGVKD. Trimming shortened V by 0 bases and J by 6 bases, and 12 bases separated the two germline ends. There are 14 residues in the CDR3. CDR3 loop: CAISESGTPAEQYF. As DNA, the CDR3 is TGTGCCATCAGTGAGTCGGGGACCCCGGCCGAGCAGTACTTC.

This chain joins TRBV6-5 and TRBJ1-2; D is unresolved. Trimming shortened V by 8 bases and J by 7 bases, and 20 bases separated the two germline ends. This CDR3 has 14 residues. Germline V lookup: CDR1 MNHEY, CDR2 SVGAGI. DNA of the CDR3: TGTGCCAGCGGTAGCCCCCGGGGAGGCTCTGGCTACACCTTC. It specifies CASGSPRGGSGYTF.

The rearrangement links TRBV27 to TRBJ2-7; 10 positions agree with TRBD2. Germline CDR1 and CDR2: MNHEY and SMNVEV (reference sequence). The trim removed 5 bases at V and 4 bases at J, leaving 8 bases unmatched. This CDR3 is 15 amino acids long. CDR3 in DNA: TGTGCCAGCAGTCTAGCTAGCGGGAGCACATACGAGCAGTACTTC. Its protein is CASSLASGSTYEQYF.

This chain connects TRBV7-9 to TRBJ1-1, with 8 nucleotides matching TRBD1. J lost 0 bases, V lost 5 bases, and 8 bases had no gene match. The CDR3 is 16 amino acids. CDR1 and CDR2 (germline): SEHNR, FQNEAQ (reference sequence). CDR3 coding DNA: TGTGCCAGCAGCCCTCCTGGACAGGGAATGAACACTGAAGCTTTCTTT. Its protein is CASSPPGQGMNTEAFF.

This chain joins TRBV18 and TRBJ1-1; possibly TRBD1 for D (6 bases). The CDR3 loop spans 13 amino acids. Deletions cut 5 bases from V and 4 bases from J, with 11 bases between. Germline assignment: CDR1 KGHSH and CDR2 LQKENI. The CDR3, as DNA: TGTGCCAGCTCAGCGACAGGATTCACTGAAGCTTTCTTT. It encodes CASSATGFTEAFF.

The chain has TRBV5-4 and TRBJ1-1; D is undetermined. Per germline, CDR1 SGHNT and CDR2 YYREEE (reference sequence). V was pared by 4 bases and J by 0 bases, with 4 bases between. This CDR3 is built from 12 residues. As DNA, the CDR3 is TGTGCCAGCAGCCGTATGAACACTGAAGCTTTCTTT. Translated: CASSRMNTEAFF.

This sequence joins TRBV9 and TRBJ1-4; D not certain. The CDR3 has 14 residues. The germline CDR1 and CDR2 sequences are SGDLS and YYNGEE. Trimming stripped 0 bases from V and 5 bases from J, with 8 bases between. CDR3 sequence: CASSVGWENEKLFF. The CDR3 nucleotides are TGTGCCAGCAGCGTAGGATGGGAAAATGAAAAACTGTTTTTT.

The rearrangement uses TRBV28 and TRBJ1-2; D is uncertain. The length of the CDR3 is 14 residues. Germline V gene sequence: CDR1 MDHEN, CDR2 SYDVKM. Trimming cost V 1 base and J 8 bases, with 14 bases left between them. The CDR3 loop reads CASSLSWTPGGYTF. Written as DNA, the CDR3 is TGTGCCAGCAGTTTATCTTGGACCCCGGGAGGCTACACCTTC.

This chain connects TRBV6-5 to TRBJ2-7; 7 nucleotides line up with TRBD1. The CDR3 is 15 residues long. The V gene's germline CDR1 is MNHEY and CDR2 SVGAGI. V lost 7 bases, J lost 6 bases, and 15 bases stayed unmatched. This chain's CDR3 is CASTPLRFPGGEQYF. The CDR3 DNA sequence: TGTGCCAGCACCCCCCTCCGATTTCCAGGGGGCGAGCAGTACTTC.

This clone was seen repeatedly, ten times or more. The chain is built from TRBV9 and TRBJ2-4; TRBD1 agrees at 10 bases. This CDR3 comprises 14 residues. J lost 9 bases, V lost 4 bases, and 7 bases had no gene match. Germline assignment: CDR1 SGDLS and CDR2 YYNGEE. CDR3 region: CASSPTGGEGIQYF. The CDR3 DNA reads TGTGCCAGCAGCCCGACAGGGGGCGAGGGCATTCAGTACTTC.